A single sample is the source of the 17 T cell receptor beta chains below, sequenced in a study of OX40 agonist ivuxolimab in advanced cancers. The library was produced with the immunoSEQ multiplex PCR assay. TCRdb took this table from immuneACCESS and kept in-frame rearrangements with V and J called. Such tables lack part of the clones; where checked against another copy, unresolved V genes explain under half of the gap, and the rest is unexplained. A total of approximately 86,000 clones appear in this sample, about 86% of them only once. Jointly, the top ten make up 5.5% to 7.5% of the sample. Specimen: CD4+ or CD8+ T cells sorted from blood, collected in a trial of the OX40 agonist ivuxolimab. The receptors shown here come from an adult with an advanced solid tumor such as melanoma, head and neck, liver or kidney cancer.

The gene calls are TRBV4-1 and TRBJ2-3; no definite D call. Germline V CDR1 and CDR2: MGHRA, YSYEKL. Trimming pared 0 bases from V and 0 bases from J, leaving 7 bases between. The CDR3 runs to 15 residues. The CDR3 reads CASSQDPVSTDTQYF. As DNA, the CDR3 is TGCGCCAGCAGCCAAGACCCAGTTAGCACAGATACGCAGTATTTT.

This rearrangement joins TRBV4-3 to TRBJ1-3; D gene ambiguous. Germline V gives CDR1 LGHNA, CDR2 YSLEER. The CDR3 is 13 residues long. Trimming removed 1 base at V and 3 bases at J, with 4 bases between. The CDR3 sequence is CASSQVDGNTIYF. In DNA form, the CDR3 reads TGCGCCAGCAGCCAAGTGGATGGAAACACCATATATTTT.

The CDR3 DNA is TGTGCCAGCAGCCGACAGAGACCCTCTGGAAACACCATATATTTT. This codes for CASSRQRPSGNTIYF. This chain connects TRBV6-5 to TRBJ1-3; maybe TRBD1 (5 bases). Germline values: CDR1 MNHEY, CDR2 SVGAGI. The CDR3 is 15 residues long. V lost 6 bases and J 0 bases, leaving 12 bases between the germline ends.

V gene TRBV27 combines with J gene TRBJ1-2, with TRBD1 as a possible D gene (5 bases). Germline CDR1 reads MNHEY; CDR2 reads SMNVEV (reference sequence). The CDR3 is 13 residues long. Trimming stripped 5 bases from V and 4 bases from J, with 11 bases between. The CDR3 loop is CASSPQGIYGYTF. CDR3 nucleotide sequence: TGTGCCAGCAGTCCTCAGGGTATCTATGGCTACACCTTC.

The J gene is TRBJ1-2, the V gene TRBV14; 8 bases map to TRBD1. This CDR3 contains 17 residues. J lost 3 bases, V lost 4 bases, and 13 bases had no gene match. CDR1 SGHDN and CDR2 FVKESK come from the germline V gene. The CDR3 nucleotides read TGTGCCAGCAGCCTTACTCCTACAGGGGGGAGAGACTATGGCTACACCTTC. It yields the protein CASSLTPTGGRDYGYTF.

This sequence joins TRBV19 and TRBJ2-3, with D possibly called TRBD1 or TRBD2 (5 bases each). Germline lookup yields CDR1 LNHDA and CDR2 SQIVND (reference sequence). CDR3 length equals 15 residues. The V end lost 3 bases, the J end lost 1 base, and 11 bases lay between the germline ends. This CDR3 is CASSIGAGGTDTQYF. The CDR3 bases are TGTGCCAGTAGTATCGGGGCGGGCGGCACAGATACGCAGTATTTT.

The rearrangement links TRBV5-1 to TRBJ2-3, with D perhaps matching TRBD2 (6 bases). Germline lookup yields CDR1 SGHRS and CDR2 YFSETQ. V was cut by 3 bases and J by 2 bases, with 13 bases left in between. This CDR3 is built from 15 residues. The CDR3 region has the DNA TGCGCCAGCAGCTCCGGGACTTCCCACACAGATACGCAGTATTTT. Amino acid sequence: CASSSGTSHTDTQYF.

The chain joins TRBV29-1 to TRBJ1-1, with D perhaps TRBD1 (6 bases). Germline CDR1 is SQVTM and CDR2 is ANQGSEA. CDR3 length: 13 residues. V dropped 4 bases and J dropped 5 bases, with 14 bases sitting between them. The CDR3 sequence is CSVGGGLRTEAFF. Written as DNA, the CDR3 is TGCAGCGTTGGGGGGGGGCTAAGGACTGAAGCTTTCTTT.

This rearrangement joins TRBV7-2 to TRBJ2-2; D remains unclear. Germline V gene data show CDR1 as SGHTA and CDR2 as FQGNSA. V lost 3 bases and J lost 0, with 14 bases in between. The CDR3 runs to 17 residues. This chain's CDR3 is CASSFALSHTNTGELFF. In DNA form, the CDR3 reads TGTGCCAGCAGCTTCGCTTTGAGTCATACGAACACCGGGGAGCTGTTTTTT. The full variable domain, its missing parts supplied by reference TRBV7-2 and TRBJ2-2, is GAGVSQSPSNKVTEKGKDVELRCDPISGHTALYWYRQSLGQGLEFLIYFQGNSAPDKSGLPSDRFSAERTGGSVSTLTIQRTQQEDSAVYLCASSFALSHTNTGELFFGEGSRLTVL.

This chain connects TRBV2 to TRBJ1-1; D uncertain. V shed 6 bases and J shed 7 bases, with 21 bases lying between them. The CDR3 has 15 amino acids. CDR1 is SNHLY and CDR2 is FYNNEI in the germline V gene. Here the CDR3 DNA reads TGTGCCAGCAGCCGCATAAACCAGATGGAGGGTGAAGCTTTCTTT. Encoded protein: CASSRINQMEGEAFF.

The gene calls are TRBV11-2 and TRBJ1-4, with 10 bases lining up with TRBD1. J gave up 8 bases and V 4 bases, and 7 bases lay outside the gene matches. CDR1 is SGHAT and CDR2 is FQNNGV in the germline V gene. The CDR3 contains 15 residues. The CDR3 DNA reads as TGTGCCAGCAGCTCCTCCGGGACAGGGGTAGAAAAACTGTTTTTT. It is translated as CASSSSGTGVEKLFF.

The rearrangement joins TRBV6-1 to TRBJ2-3; D remains ambiguous. V was pared by 3 bases and J by 4 bases, with 8 bases between. The CDR3 extends over 13 amino acids. Germline loops: CDR1 MNHNS, CDR2 SASEGT. The chain's CDR3 is CASSEALADTQYF. The CDR3 nucleotides are TGTGCCAGCAGTGAGGCCCTAGCAGATACGCAGTATTTT.

The gene calls are TRBV5-6 and TRBJ2-3, with 9 bases lining up with TRBD1. Looked up from germline, CDR1 is SGHDT and CDR2 is YYEEEE. After removal of 6 bases from V and 6 bases from J, the junction contained 14 bases not matched to a gene. The CDR3 has 16 residues. For the CDR3, the DNA is TGTGCCAGCACCCGGGTCGGGACAGGGTTTGTGGATACGCAGTATTTT. This gives the protein CASTRVGTGFVDTQYF. Full variable domain (rest looked up from reference TRBV5-6 and TRBJ2-3): DAGVTQSPTHLIKTRGQQVTLRCSPKSGHDTVSWYQQALGQGPQFIFQYYEEEERQRGNFPDRFSGHQFPNYSSELNVNALLLGDSALYLCASTRVGTGFVDTQYFGPGTRLTVL.

The chain has TRBV5-1 and TRBJ1-2; D possibly corresponds to TRBD1 (6 bases). Germline CDR1 is SGHRS and CDR2 is YFSETQ. V lost 0 bases and J lost 1, with 13 bases in between. The CDR3 is 16 residues long. The CDR3 spells CASSLAARGLNYGYTF. CDR3 DNA sequence: TGCGCCAGCAGCTTGGCTGCCAGGGGCCTTAACTATGGCTACACCTTC. Full variable domain (remainder filled in from reference TRBV5-1 and TRBJ1-2): KAGVTQTPRYLIKTRGQQVTLSCSPISGHRSVSWYQQTPGQGLQFLFEYFSETQRNKGNFPGRFSGRQFSNSRSEMNVSTLELGDSALYLCASSLAARGLNYGYTFGSGTRLTVV.

The chain recombines TRBV9 with TRBJ2-2; 10 nucleotides align to TRBD2. Trimming at V came to 6 bases and at J to 0 bases, leaving 5 bases not matched to a gene. Germline V gene sequence: CDR1 SGDLS, CDR2 YYNGEE. This CDR3 has 16 amino acids. The CDR3 DNA reads TGTGCCAGCAACCCCCTAGCGGGGGCGAACACCGGGGAGCTGTTTTTT. As protein: CASNPLAGANTGELFF.

J is TRBJ2-5 and V is TRBV19; perhaps TRBD1 as D (6 bases). The CDR3 sequence is 15 residues long. Germline V gene lookup returns CDR1 LNHDA and CDR2 SQIVND (reference sequence). V shed 7 bases and J shed 1 base, with 16 bases lying between them. CDR3 nucleotides: TGTGCCAGTAAAAGGAGACAGGCACCCCAAGAGACCCAGTACTTC. Encoded protein: CASKRRQAPQETQYF.

The chain links TRBV7-2 to TRBJ1-5; D might be TRBD1 (6 bases). This CDR3 contains 13 residues. Trimming took 5 bases from V and 3 from J, leaving 8 bases between them. CDR1 and CDR2 from the germline V gene are SGHTA and FQGNSA. CDR3 sequence (DNA): TGTGCCAGCAGCGGACAGACCAATCAGCCCCAGCATTTT. Amino acid sequence: CASSGQTNQPQHF.